This TCR beta chain came from a study of cytomegalovirus exposure and HLA in healthy donors. The PCR had 60 Vbeta and 13 Jbeta primers. Only in-frame clones appear in the TCRdb table, and some are missing; sequencing was by immunoSEQ multiplex PCR. The sample has 70,000 to 90,000 clones, over 50% seen once. Note on this clone: Other DNA sequences in the same sample also yield this CDR3.

CDR3 length: 15 amino acids. Germline V gene lookup returns CDR1 SGHNT and CDR2 YENEEA. V was shortened by 5 bases and J by 2 bases, with 16 bases between the two germline ends. The chain links TRBV11-3 to TRBJ2-7, with D tentatively TRBD1 (5 bases). The sequenced sample consisted of PBMCs. The TCR was taken from a man aged 40-50 years in good health and CMV-seropositive. The CDR3 is CASSQRHRTAYEQYF. The DNA for the CDR3 is TGTGCCAGCAGCCAGAGGCACAGGACGGCCTACGAGCAGTACTTC.